This T cell receptor (beta chain) was captured by sequencing in a study of shared clonotypes between healthy human individuals. Sorted-subset replicate PCR reactions contained 150 to 200 ng DNA, corresponding to around 30,000 T cell genomes. Assay: immunoSEQ multiplex PCR; the TCRdb copy retains only in-frame clones and omits some. The table shows about 2.5 million clones, with under 95% occurring only once. Findings and caveats of the study: Clonotypes not shared had lower generation probabilities than those common to all four donors.

Comments on this clone: Its antigen is as yet unknown.

Germline CDR1 and CDR2: MNHEY and SMNVEV (reference sequence). Trimming took 2 bases from V and 0 from J, leaving 6 bases between them. CDR3 length: 14 residues. This chain links TRBV27 with TRBJ2-3; possible D gene TRBD2, 5 bases. This clonotype was sampled from a man younger than 35 in good health. Some clones in this sample may be carry-over from other donors' samples. Specimen: naive CD4+ T cells from PBMCs. Subset specified: CD45RA+ positively selected. The CDR3 sequence: CASSLRTSTDTQYF. CDR3 DNA: TGTGCCAGCAGTTTAAGGACTAGCACAGATACGCAGTATTTT.